Following are 27 T cell receptor beta chains from one sample sequenced in a study of T cell repertoires in cytomegalovirus infection. TCRdb reprocessed the reads with MiXCR, giving one entry per CDR3 protein. The table records about 310,000 distinct CDR3 sequences, roughly 25% of them present only once. For these receptors, no antigen is known. This specimen consisted of cultured PBMCs, obtained from culture after CMV antigen stimulation. These receptors were collected from a human donor in good health (CMV status not recorded). Some clones in this sample may be carry-over from other donors' samples.

The genes are TRBV15 and TRBJ1-5; D is perhaps TRBD1 (6 bases). V was cut by 3 bases and J by 1 base, with 7 bases left in between. The CDR3 is made up of 14 amino acids. The V gene's germline CDR1 is LNHNV and CDR2 YYDKDF (reference sequence). Here the CDR3 DNA reads TGTGCCACCAGCAGTGGACAGAGCAATCAGCCCCAGCATTTT. This sequence encodes CATSSGQSNQPQHF.

CDR3 residues: CATSDGGGVQETQYF. CDR3 nucleotides: TGTGCCACCAGTGATGGCGGGGGAGTTCAAGAGACCCAGTACTTC. This sequence joins TRBV24-1 and TRBJ2-5, with TRBD2 identical over 7 bases. Germline-derived CDR1 and CDR2 are KGHDR and SFDVKD. V lost 3 bases, J lost 2 bases, and 5 bases stayed unmatched. This CDR3 comprises 15 residues.

CDR3 nucleotides: TGCGCCAGCAGCACCTATGACAGGGGGCACTCCTACGAGCAGTACTTC. It specifies CASSTYDRGHSYEQYF. This chain uses TRBV5-1 with TRBJ2-7, with 10 bases identical to TRBD1. Germline loops: CDR1 SGHRS, CDR2 YFSETQ. The CDR3 covers 16 residues. V lost 4 bases and J lost 0; bases outside the gene matches: 7.

This clonotype showed up many times. This chain links TRBV7-2 with TRBJ2-7, with D maybe TRBD1 (6 bases). CDR3 length: 14 amino acids. From germline, CDR1 is SGHTA and CDR2 FQGNSA. Deletions cut 3 bases from V and 8 bases from J, with 17 bases between. The CDR3 loop reads CASSFDRLSRKQYF. The CDR3, as DNA: TGTGCCAGCAGCTTCGACAGGTTGTCCAGGAAGCAGTACTTC.

This clonotype was seen ten or more times. This chain connects TRBV7-6 to TRBJ1-1; D is ambiguous. Germline V CDR1 and CDR2: SGHVS, FNYEAQ. CDR3 length: 14 residues. V lost 2 bases and J lost 0, with 7 bases in between. As DNA, the CDR3 is TGTGCCAGCAGCTTAAAGACGGTGAACACTGAAGCTTTCTTT. It is translated as CASSLKTVNTEAFF.

This clonotype was counted between two and nine times. The chain recombines TRBV29-1 with TRBJ2-7; the D call may be TRBD1 or TRBD2 (5 bases each). The V end was cut by 6 bases, the J end by 3 bases, with 18 bases between. Germline V gene lookup returns CDR1 SQVTM and CDR2 ANQGSEA. The CDR3 totals 14 residues. The CDR3 nucleotides are TGCAGCGTCACCGGGACCAAAAGTAACTACGAGCAGTACTTC. Translation: CSVTGTKSNYEQYF.

This clonotype was observed a few times. V gene TRBV19 combines with J gene TRBJ1-1; D remains ambiguous. Germline-derived CDR1 and CDR2 are LNHDA and SQIVND (reference sequence). Trimming pared 7 bases from V and 7 bases from J, leaving 16 bases between. The CDR3 sequence is 13 residues long. The CDR3 sequence is CASTRNPLSEAFF. CDR3 nucleotide sequence: TGTGCCAGTACCCGAAACCCCCTCAGTGAAGCTTTCTTT.

There are a few counts of this clonotype. V gene TRBV5-1 combines with J gene TRBJ2-7; 7 nucleotides agree with TRBD2. The ends lost 3 bases at V and 1 base at J; junction bases unmatched: 10. The length of the CDR3 is 16 residues. The germline V gene has CDR1 SGHRS and CDR2 YFSETQ. The CDR3 is CASSYSSGPVSYEQYF. For the CDR3, the DNA is TGCGCCAGCAGCTACTCTAGCGGCCCGGTTTCCTACGAGCAGTACTTC.

This clonotype was found a few times. This chain connects TRBV4-3 to TRBJ1-1; D gene ambiguous. Between the trimmed V and J ends, which lost 0 bases and 1 base, there was a span of 12 bases. The CDR3 runs to 16 residues. Germline assignment: CDR1 LGHNA and CDR2 YSLEER. DNA of the CDR3: TGCGCCAGCAGCCAAGATGTAGGCGGCTGGAACACTGAAGCTTTCTTT. This gives the protein CASSQDVGGWNTEAFF.

This chain joins TRBV7-2 and TRBJ1-1; D is ambiguous. The ends were cut back, 5 bases at V and 5 bases at J, with 12 bases in the middle. Per germline, CDR1 SGHTA and CDR2 FQGNSA. This CDR3 spans 13 amino acids. The CDR3 DNA sequence: TGTGCCAGCAGCCAATTAACCGAGACTGAAGCTTTCTTT. It specifies CASSQLTETEAFF.

The chain is built from TRBV25-1 and TRBJ2-7; TRBD1 is a possible D gene (6 bases). V lost 6 bases and J 4 bases, leaving 16 bases between the germline ends. The CDR3 runs to 14 residues. CDR1 and CDR2 (germline): MGHDK, SYGVNS. The CDR3: CASSPTGNLYEQYV. The DNA for the CDR3 is TGTGCCAGCAGCCCGACAGGAAACCTTTACGAGCAGTACGTC.

This clonotype was detected only a few times. The chain joins TRBV6-1 to TRBJ1-2; D is unclear. CDR1 and CDR2 (germline): MNHNS, SASEGT. The CDR3 runs 11 residues. Trimming took off 2 bases at V and 13 bases at J, with 11 bases between the two ends. The CDR3 DNA is TGTGCCAGCAGTGAAAGCCTTAAGATCACCTTC. It codes for CASSESLKITF.

This clonotype has a handful of counts. The V and J genes are TRBV4-1 and TRBJ2-1; TRBD1 or TRBD2 may be the D gene (5 bases each). Germline V gene data show CDR1 as MGHRA and CDR2 as YSYEKL. V dropped 4 bases and J dropped 0 bases, with 10 bases sitting between them. The CDR3 totals 15 residues. The CDR3: CASSLGPASYNEQFF. CDR3 DNA sequence: TGCGCCAGCAGCCTGGGACCCGCCTCCTACAATGAGCAGTTCTTC.

The CDR3 protein is CASSKSRGSGANVLTF. The CDR3 DNA reads as TGTGCCAGCAGTAAATCCAGGGGAAGTGGGGCCAACGTCCTGACTTTC. J is TRBJ2-6 and V is TRBV6-6, with D perhaps TRBD1 (6 bases). The V and J ends lost 5 bases and 3 bases respectively, with 14 bases between them. Germline-derived CDR1 and CDR2 are MNHNY and SVGAGI (reference sequence). The CDR3 consists of 16 residues.

The chain combines TRBV4-1 with TRBJ2-1; D ambiguous. V lost 0 bases and J 9 bases, leaving 6 bases between the germline ends. The CDR3 covers 12 residues. Germline values: CDR1 MGHRA, CDR2 YSYEKL. The CDR3 DNA follows: TGCGCCAGCAGCCAAGATCGAGGTGAGCAGTTCTTC. Its translation is CASSQDRGEQFF.

This chain uses TRBV6-6 with TRBJ2-3; the match to TRBD2 covers 12 bases. Per germline, CDR1 MNHNY and CDR2 SVGAGI (reference sequence). V shed 7 bases and J 8 bases; nucleotides not matched to a gene: 7. This CDR3 comprises 14 residues. The CDR3 DNA reads TGTGCCAGCAAGGCTAGCGGGAGGGAGGCTACGCAGTATTTT. Amino acids: CASKASGREATQYF.

V gene TRBV20-1 combines with J gene TRBJ2-1; 9 nucleotides match TRBD2. Unmatched junction bases numbered 13, after V lost 4 bases and J lost 9 bases. Germline V lookup: CDR1 DFQATT, CDR2 SNEGSKA (reference sequence). This CDR3 region has 15 residues. For the CDR3, the DNA is TGCAGTGCTAAAAGAAGCGGGAGGCCCTTCGCTGAGCAGTTCTTC. It yields the protein CSAKRSGRPFAEQFF.

The chain recombines TRBV6-2 or TRBV6-3 with TRBJ2-7; D is possibly TRBD2 (6 bases). V shed 5 bases and J shed 6 bases, with 20 bases lying between them. The CDR3 is 15 residues long. In germline, CDR1 is MNHEY, CDR2 SVGEGT. The CDR3 here is CASSVGGSHGSEQYV. CDR3 DNA: TGTGCCAGCAGTGTGGGAGGTTCGCATGGGAGCGAGCAGTACGTC.

The V and J genes are TRBV5-6 and TRBJ2-1; 7 nucleotides align to TRBD2. Trimming at V came to 4 bases and at J to 8 bases, leaving 12 bases not matched to a gene. Germline values: CDR1 SGHDT, CDR2 YYEEEE. The CDR3 has 15 residues. The CDR3 loop is CASSPATSEIYEQFF. CDR3 sequence (DNA): TGTGCCAGCAGCCCCGCTACTAGCGAAATCTATGAGCAGTTCTTC.

This clonotype was detected once. The chain recombines TRBV6-2 or TRBV6-3 with TRBJ2-2; 7 nucleotides match TRBD1. Germline values: CDR1 MNHEY, CDR2 SVGEGT. CDR3 length: 13 amino acids. V lost 11 bases, J lost 4 bases, and 7 bases stayed unmatched. The CDR3 DNA sequence: TGTGCCGCTCGGGACAGAATCACCGGGGAGCTGTTTTTT. It translates to CAARDRITGELFF.

DNA for the CDR3: TGTGCCAGCAGTTACTGGACAGGGGATAATTCACCCCTCCACTTT. Residues: CASSYWTGDNSPLHF. J is TRBJ1-6 and V is TRBV6-8, with TRBD1 matching 9 bases. Trimming removed 1 base from V and 5 bases from J; junction bases left unmatched: 0. The CDR3 runs to 15 residues. Germline loops: CDR1 MNHGY, CDR2 SAAAGT.

This clonotype was seen a handful of times. Written as DNA, the CDR3 is TGTGCCAGCACCGAGGACGGGAATTCACCCCTCCACTTT. This gives the protein CASTEDGNSPLHF. V is TRBV6-2 or TRBV6-3 and J is TRBJ1-6, with unresolved D. The ends were cut back, 7 bases at V and 7 bases at J, with 11 bases in the middle. This CDR3 has 13 residues. Germline CDR1 is MNHEY and CDR2 is SVGEGT.

The chain links TRBV5-5 to TRBJ1-4, with D unresolved. Germline CDR1 and CDR2: SGHKS and YYEKEE (reference sequence). This CDR3 has 15 residues. The V and J ends lost 6 bases and 4 bases respectively, with 16 bases between them. The CDR3 region has the DNA TGTGCCAGCAACCCATCCGCGAGGGATAATGAAAAACTGTTTTTT. Encoded protein: CASNPSARDNEKLFF.

This clonotype was found many times. V usage is TRBV6-2 or TRBV6-3 and J usage is TRBJ1-3, with 7 positions matching TRBD1. Trimming cost V 4 bases and J 0 bases; bases outside gene matches: 3. CDR1 is MNHEY and CDR2 is SVGEGT in the germline V gene. The CDR3 runs 15 residues. The chain's CDR3 is CASSSGQSSGNTIYF. The CDR3 bases are TGTGCCAGCAGTTCGGGACAGAGCTCTGGAAACACCATATATTTT.

In its sample, this clonotype was seen a few times. The gene calls are TRBV19 and TRBJ1-1, with D unresolved. The V gene lost 4 bases and the J gene lost 5 bases, with 11 bases spanning the gap. This CDR3 contains 13 residues. Per germline, CDR1 LNHDA and CDR2 SQIVND (reference sequence). In DNA form, the CDR3 reads TGTGCCAGTAGTACCCAGGTGGGGACTGAAGCTTTCTTT. Translated, it gives CASSTQVGTEAFF.

This rearrangement joins TRBV6-5 to TRBJ1-4; TRBD1 aligns across 9 bases. Unmatched junction bases numbered 5, after V lost 6 bases and J lost 0 bases. CDR1 and CDR2 (germline): MNHEY, SVGAGI. This CDR3 region has 16 residues. The CDR3 region has the DNA TGTGCCAGCAGGAGACAGGGGGGGACAACTAATGAAAAACTGTTTTTT. It translates to CASRRQGGTTNEKLFF.

The rearrangement links TRBV28 to TRBJ2-5; the match to TRBD2 covers 12 bases. J was trimmed by 5 bases and V by 6 bases; bases with no gene match: 7. Germline values: CDR1 MDHEN, CDR2 SYDVKM. The CDR3 consists of 15 residues. In DNA, the CDR3 is TGTGCCAGCAGCCCCCGGACTAGCGGGGTGGAGACCCAGTACTTC. Translated: CASSPRTSGVETQYF. The complete variable domain, with remaining parts taken from reference TRBV28 and TRBJ2-5, reads DVKVTQSSRYLVKRTGEKVFLECVQDMDHENMFWYRQDPGLGLRLIYFSYDVKMKEKGDIPEGYSVSREKKERFSLILESASTNQTSMYLCASSPRTSGVETQYFGPGTRLLVL.